This T cell receptor (beta chain) is from a study of a mutant IDH1 vaccine in newly diagnosed glioma. At the level of the study: In weeks 1, 3, 5, 7, 11, 15, 19 and 23, patients were vaccinated.

The assay was immunoSEQ multiplex PCR, and TCRdb's table has in-frame clones only and misses some. The sample consists of some 120,000 clones, 80% of them appearing once. The time point here: week 11, during vaccination. A 20-mer mutant IDH1 peptide at 300 ug was injected subcutaneously with topical imiquimod. The germline V gene encodes CDR1 ENHRY and CDR2 SYGVKD. The length of the CDR3 is 13 residues. V lost 9 bases and J 0 bases, leaving 8 bases between the germline ends. About this clone itself: Its antigen remains unidentified.

This TCR was recovered from a man aged 40-55 years with glioma. This chain links TRBV10-3 with TRBJ2-2; D gene ambiguous. The material was PBMCs, obtained from a glioma patient whose treatment included an IDH1 peptide vaccine. The CDR3 region is CAMGLANTGELFF. CDR3 bases: TGTGCCATGGGCTTGGCGAACACCGGGGAGCTGTTTTTT.